The next 8 T cell receptor beta chains were all read from a single sample in a study of Graves' ophthalmopathy and Graves' hyperthyroidism. RNA served as the template for amplifying TCR beta CDR3 regions. First-round RT-PCR with HTBI primers preceded a second-round multiplex PCR. TCRdb independently ran MiXCR on the multiplex PCR reads; one entry per CDR3 protein. The sample has roughly 400,000 distinct CDR3 sequences; about a sixth are singletons. Sequenced material: peripheral blood. Receptor source: an adult woman with stable Graves' hyperthyroidism.

V and J are TRBV4-1 and TRBJ2-6; 9 bases are a match to TRBD1. This CDR3 has 21 residues. CDR1 is MGHRA, CDR2 YSYEKL, per germline. The ends lost 2 bases at V and 2 bases at J; junction bases unmatched: 16. DNA of the CDR3: TGCGCCAGCAGCCAATACTCGGGACAGGGTATTATTTTGGCTGGGGCCAACGTCCTGACTTTC. It specifies CASSQYSGQGIILAGANVLTF.

At least ten counts were recorded for this clonotype. This chain connects TRBV7-8 to TRBJ2-2, with 8 bases fitting TRBD2. Germline loops: CDR1 SGHVS, CDR2 FQNEAQ. CDR3 length equals 17 residues. The V segment lost 4 bases and the J segment 5 bases; nucleotides outside the gene matches: 12. CDR3 bases: TGTGCCAGCAGCTCACTCAAAACTATAGCGGGAACCGGGGAGCTGTTTTTT. It yields the protein CASSSLKTIAGTGELFF.

This clonotype was picked up many times. The rearrangement links TRBV9 to TRBJ2-7; D unclear. In germline, CDR1 is SGDLS, CDR2 YYNGEE. The CDR3 has 14 amino acids. V was shortened by 0 bases and J by 0 bases, with 7 bases between the two germline ends. CDR3 nucleotide sequence: TGTGCCAGCAGCGTAGGATGGGGCTCCTACGAGCAGTACTTC. Its translation is CASSVGWGSYEQYF.

The chain couples TRBV27 to TRBJ1-2; 9 bases map to TRBD1. The CDR3 sequence is 13 residues long. Trimming removed 3 bases from V and 8 bases from J; junction bases left unmatched: 4. The V gene's germline CDR1 is MNHEY and CDR2 SMNVEV (reference sequence). The CDR3 DNA follows: TGTGCCAGCAGTTTTGGGACAGGGTCCGGCTACACCTTC. Protein: CASSFGTGSGYTF.

Many counts were recorded for this clonotype. The chain employs TRBV29-1 and TRBJ2-5; D unresolved. The CDR3 spans 12 residues. Germline V lookup: CDR1 SQVTM, CDR2 ANQGSEA. V dropped 5 bases and J dropped 1 base, with 8 bases sitting between them. DNA for the CDR3: TGCAGCGTTAACGAGTTCCAAGAGACCCAGTACTTC. Translated, it gives CSVNEFQETQYF.

At least ten counts were recorded for this clonotype. The V gene is TRBV27, the J gene TRBJ2-5, with D tentatively TRBD2 (5 bases). Trimming took 4 bases from V and 2 from J, leaving 8 bases between them. The CDR3 runs 13 residues. Per germline, CDR1 MNHEY and CDR2 SMNVEV (reference sequence). CDR3 sequence (DNA): TGTGCCAGCAGTTACGGGGTTCAAGAGACCCAGTACTTC. As protein: CASSYGVQETQYF.

Points on this clonotype: No conserved phenylalanine or tryptophan is present at the end of the CDR3, so a read error is the likely explanation. The V and J genes are TRBV9 and TRBJ2-7, with 10 bases identical to TRBD1. The germline V gene has CDR1 SGDLS and CDR2 YYNGEE. CDR3 size: 13 residues. With V trimmed by 3 bases and J by 4 bases, 1 base remained unmatched. CDR3 bases: TGTGCCAGCAGCGGGACAGGGGGATACGAGCAGTACTAC. Its translation: CASSGTGGYEQYY.

The rearrangement links TRBV20-1 to TRBJ1-1; 12 positions agree with TRBD1. Germline CDR1 is DFQATT and CDR2 is SNEGSKA (reference sequence). The CDR3 is 13 amino acids. The CDR3 protein is CRGTGGRYTEAFF. Written as DNA, the CDR3 is TGCAGAGGGACAGGGGGCAGGTACACTGAAGCTTTCTTT.